This TCR beta chain was identified in a study of T cells in Graves' hyperthyroidism and ophthalmopathy. The CDR3 is made up of 15 amino acids. CDR1 is DFQATT and CDR2 is SNEGSKA in the germline V gene (reference sequence). V was trimmed by 0 bases and J by 0 bases, leaving 10 bases between them. It was RNA transcripts that yielded the amplified TCR beta CDR3 regions. When the TCR CDR3 underwent first-round RT-PCR, the HTBI primer set was used. TCRdb re-called the multiplex PCR reads through MiXCR, storing one row per CDR3 protein. The sample consists of about 580,000 distinct CDR3 sequences, 46% of them appearing once. Those with hyperthyroidism were 18 to 65 years old, newly diagnosed, and ill for under 2 months. About this clonotype itself: Its antigen is still unknown.

General study points: Most thyroid clonotypes that were expanded above 0.001 also turned up in blood.

The sequence was obtained from a woman aged 18-29 years with Graves' hyperthyroidism. The V and J genes are TRBV20-1 and TRBJ2-3; D remains unclear. The sequencing input was peripheral blood or thyroid tissue (not recorded which). The CDR3 region is CSARDWARSTDTQYF. The CDR3 region has the DNA TGCAGTGCTAGAGATTGGGCACGTAGCACAGATACGCAGTATTTT.